The entry below describes one T cell receptor beta chain. One end of the junction fails to match germline, which may point to a read error. Using MiXCR, TCRdb reanalyzed the PCR reads. The repertoire includes 27,000 or so clones, around 15% of them detected once, and 15% to 18% sits in the top ten. Germline V CDR1 and CDR2: SGHVS, FNYEAQ. The CDR3 has 13 residues. These data belong to a study of metastatic and nonmetastatic thyroid tumors. All patients were untreated before thyroid surgery. The sequenced sample consisted of blood. The clonotype was recovered from a male donor with papillary thyroid cancer or a benign thyroid nodule (not recorded which). Some clones in this sample may be carry-over from other donors' samples. The genes are TRBV7-6 and TRBJ2-1, with D possibly matching TRBD1 (5 bases). CDR3 DNA sequence: TGTACCAGTAGCTTAGGGGAATACAATGAGCAGTTCTTC. It specifies CTSSLGEYNEQFF.